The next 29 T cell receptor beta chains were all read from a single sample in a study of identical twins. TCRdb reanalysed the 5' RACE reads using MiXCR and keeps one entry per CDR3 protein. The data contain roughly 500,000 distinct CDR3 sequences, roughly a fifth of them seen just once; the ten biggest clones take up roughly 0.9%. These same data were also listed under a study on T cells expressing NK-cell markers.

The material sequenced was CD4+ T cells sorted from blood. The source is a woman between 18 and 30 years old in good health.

The CDR3 DNA sequence: TGCGCCAGCACCTCCCTTACGAACACCGGGGAGCTGTTTTTT. This translates into CASTSLTNTGELFF. The chain recombines TRBV5-1 with TRBJ2-2; D unclear. The CDR3 loop spans 14 amino acids. From germline, CDR1 is SGHRS and CDR2 YFSETQ. Between the trimmed V and J ends, which lost 6 bases and 0 bases, there was a span of 9 bases.

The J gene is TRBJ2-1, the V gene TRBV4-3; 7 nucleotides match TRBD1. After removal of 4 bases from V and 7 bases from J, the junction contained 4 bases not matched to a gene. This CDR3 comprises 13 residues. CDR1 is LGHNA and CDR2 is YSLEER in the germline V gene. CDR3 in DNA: TGCGCCAGCAGCCGAGAACAGGGGAATGAGCAGTTCTTC. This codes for CASSREQGNEQFF.

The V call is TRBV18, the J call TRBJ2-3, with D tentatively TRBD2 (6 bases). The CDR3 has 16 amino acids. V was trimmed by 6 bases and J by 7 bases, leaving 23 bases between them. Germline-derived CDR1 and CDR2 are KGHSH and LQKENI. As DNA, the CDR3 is TGTGCCAGCTCGACGGCGACTAGTGGGATGATGAATACGCAGTATTTT. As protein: CASSTATSGMMNTQYF.

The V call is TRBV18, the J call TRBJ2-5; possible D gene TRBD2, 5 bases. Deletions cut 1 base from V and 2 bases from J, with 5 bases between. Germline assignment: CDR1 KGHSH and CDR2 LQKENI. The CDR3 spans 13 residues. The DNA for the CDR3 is TGTGCCAGCTCACCACGGACTCAAGAGACCCAGTACTTC. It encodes CASSPRTQETQYF.

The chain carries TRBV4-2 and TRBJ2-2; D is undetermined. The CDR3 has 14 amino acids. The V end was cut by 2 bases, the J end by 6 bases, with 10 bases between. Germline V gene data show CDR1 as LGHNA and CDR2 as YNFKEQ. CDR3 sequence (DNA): TGTGCCAGCAGCCAACCCAAGAGGCCCGGGGAGCTGTTTTTT. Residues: CASSQPKRPGELFF.

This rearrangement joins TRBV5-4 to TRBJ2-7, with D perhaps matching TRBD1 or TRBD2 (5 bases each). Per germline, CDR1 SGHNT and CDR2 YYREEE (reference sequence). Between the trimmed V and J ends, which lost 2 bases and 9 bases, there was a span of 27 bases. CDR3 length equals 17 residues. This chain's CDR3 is CASSFRLPGTSSGGQYF. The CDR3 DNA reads TGTGCCAGCAGCTTTCGGCTTCCCGGGACCTCCTCGGGCGGGCAGTACTTC.

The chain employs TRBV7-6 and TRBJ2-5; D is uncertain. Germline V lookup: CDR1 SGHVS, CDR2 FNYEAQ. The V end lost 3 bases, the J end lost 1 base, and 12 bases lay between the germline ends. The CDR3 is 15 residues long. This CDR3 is CASSFSLLAQETQYF. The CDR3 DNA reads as TGTGCCAGCAGCTTTAGTCTCCTGGCCCAAGAGACCCAGTACTTC.

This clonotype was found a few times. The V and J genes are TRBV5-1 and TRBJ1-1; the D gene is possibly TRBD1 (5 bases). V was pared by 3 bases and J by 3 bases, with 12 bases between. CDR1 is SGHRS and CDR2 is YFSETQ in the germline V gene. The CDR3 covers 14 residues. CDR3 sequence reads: CASSSGTSYTEAFF. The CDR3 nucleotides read TGCGCCAGCAGCTCGGGGACTTCTTACACTGAAGCTTTCTTT.

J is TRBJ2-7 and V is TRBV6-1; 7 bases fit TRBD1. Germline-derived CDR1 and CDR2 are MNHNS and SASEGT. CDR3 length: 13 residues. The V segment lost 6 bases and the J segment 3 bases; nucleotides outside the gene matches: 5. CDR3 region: CASSQTGRYEQYF. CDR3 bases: TGTGCCAGCAGCCAGACAGGGCGCTACGAGCAGTACTTC.

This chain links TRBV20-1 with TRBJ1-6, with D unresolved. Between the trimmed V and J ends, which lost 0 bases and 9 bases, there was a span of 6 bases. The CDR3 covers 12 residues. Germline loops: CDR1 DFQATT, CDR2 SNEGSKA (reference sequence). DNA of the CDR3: TGCAGTGCTAGAGATACGGTTTCACCCCTCCACTTT. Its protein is CSARDTVSPLHF.

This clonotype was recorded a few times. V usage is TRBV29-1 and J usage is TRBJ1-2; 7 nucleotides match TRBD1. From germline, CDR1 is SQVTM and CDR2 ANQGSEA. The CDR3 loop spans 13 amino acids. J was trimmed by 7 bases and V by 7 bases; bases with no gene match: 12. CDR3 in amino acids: CSATTGRLSGYTF. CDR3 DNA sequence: TGCAGCGCCACGACAGGGCGGCTTTCTGGCTACACCTTC.

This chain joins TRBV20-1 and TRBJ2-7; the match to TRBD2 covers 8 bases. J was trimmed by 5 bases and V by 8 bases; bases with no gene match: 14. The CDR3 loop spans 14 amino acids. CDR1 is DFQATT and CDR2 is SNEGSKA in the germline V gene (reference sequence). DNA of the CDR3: TGCAGTTGCAAGGACCTGGGACTAGAAGACGAGCAGTACTTC. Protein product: CSCKDLGLEDEQYF.

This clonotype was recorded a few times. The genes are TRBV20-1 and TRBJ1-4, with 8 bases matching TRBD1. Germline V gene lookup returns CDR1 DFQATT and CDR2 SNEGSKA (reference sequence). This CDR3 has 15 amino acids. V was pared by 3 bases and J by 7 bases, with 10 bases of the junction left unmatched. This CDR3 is CSASIHRGRIEKLFF. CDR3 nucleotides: TGCAGTGCTAGCATTCACAGGGGGAGAATTGAAAAACTGTTTTTT.

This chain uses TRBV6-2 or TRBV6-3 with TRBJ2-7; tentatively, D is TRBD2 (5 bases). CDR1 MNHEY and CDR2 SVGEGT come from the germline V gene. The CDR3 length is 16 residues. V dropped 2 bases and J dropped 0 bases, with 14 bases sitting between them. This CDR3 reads CASSYRVGLSSYEQYF. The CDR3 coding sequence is TGTGCCAGCAGTTACAGGGTCGGACTTTCCTCCTACGAGCAGTACTTC.

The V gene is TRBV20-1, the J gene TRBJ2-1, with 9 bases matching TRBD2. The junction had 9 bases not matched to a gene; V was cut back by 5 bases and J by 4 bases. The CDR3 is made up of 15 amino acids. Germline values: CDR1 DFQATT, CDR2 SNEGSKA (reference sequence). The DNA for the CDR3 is TGCAGTGCTCGTAACCTAGCGGGGAGGTACAATGAGCAGTTCTTC. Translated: CSARNLAGRYNEQFF.

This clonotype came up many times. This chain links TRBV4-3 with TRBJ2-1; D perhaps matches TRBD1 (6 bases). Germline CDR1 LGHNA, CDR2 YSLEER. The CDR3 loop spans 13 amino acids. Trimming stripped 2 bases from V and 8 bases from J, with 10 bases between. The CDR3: CASSQQPGDEQFF. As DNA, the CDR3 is TGCGCCAGCAGCCAACAACCAGGGGATGAGCAGTTCTTC.

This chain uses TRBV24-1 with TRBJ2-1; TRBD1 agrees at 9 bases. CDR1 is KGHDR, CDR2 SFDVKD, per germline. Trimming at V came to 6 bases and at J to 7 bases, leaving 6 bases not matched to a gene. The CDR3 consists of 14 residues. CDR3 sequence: CATSSRQGGNEQFF. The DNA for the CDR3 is TGTGCCACCAGTAGCCGACAGGGGGGGAATGAGCAGTTCTTC.

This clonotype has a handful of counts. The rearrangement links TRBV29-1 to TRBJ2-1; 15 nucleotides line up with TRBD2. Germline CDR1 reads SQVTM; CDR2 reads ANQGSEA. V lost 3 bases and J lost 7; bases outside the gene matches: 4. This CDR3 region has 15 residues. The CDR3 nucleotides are TGCAGCGTTGATCCGGGACTAGCGGGGGGAAATGAGCAGTTCTTC. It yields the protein CSVDPGLAGGNEQFF.

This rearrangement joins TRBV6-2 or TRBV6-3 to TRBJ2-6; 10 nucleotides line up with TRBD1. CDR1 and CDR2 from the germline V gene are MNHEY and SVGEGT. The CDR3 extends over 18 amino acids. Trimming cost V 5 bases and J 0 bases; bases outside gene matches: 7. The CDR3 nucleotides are TGTGCCAGCAGTACTCGGGACAGGGGTATCTCTGGGGCCAACGTCCTGACTTTC. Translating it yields CASSTRDRGISGANVLTF.

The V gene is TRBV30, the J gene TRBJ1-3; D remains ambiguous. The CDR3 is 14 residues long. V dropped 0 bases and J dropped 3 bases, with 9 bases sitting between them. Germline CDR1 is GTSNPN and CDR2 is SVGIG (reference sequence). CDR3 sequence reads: CAWSVTIRGNTIYF. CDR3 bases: TGTGCCTGGAGTGTGACGATACGTGGAAACACCATATATTTT. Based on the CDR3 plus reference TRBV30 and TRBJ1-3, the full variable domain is SQTIHQWPATLVQPVGSPLSLECTVEGTSNPNLYWYRQAAGRGLQLLFYSVGIGQISSEVPQNLSASRPQDRQFILSSKKLLLSDSGFYLCAWSVTIRGNTIYFGEGSWLTVV.

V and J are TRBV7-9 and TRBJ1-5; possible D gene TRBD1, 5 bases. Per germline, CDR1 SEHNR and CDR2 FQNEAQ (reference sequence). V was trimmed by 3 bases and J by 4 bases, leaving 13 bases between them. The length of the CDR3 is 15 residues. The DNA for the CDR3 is TGTGCCAGCAGCTTGGGCAGGGATAGAAATCAGCCCCAGCATTTT. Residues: CASSLGRDRNQPQHF.

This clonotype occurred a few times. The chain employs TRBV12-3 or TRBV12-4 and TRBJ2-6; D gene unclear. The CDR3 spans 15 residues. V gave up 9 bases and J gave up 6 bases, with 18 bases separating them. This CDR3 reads CASSRSPNEANVLTF. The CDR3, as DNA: TGTGCCAGTAGCAGGTCACCCAATGAGGCCAACGTCCTGACTTTC.

The CDR3 nucleotides are TGTGCCAGCAGCGTAGTTGCTAGCGGCTACGAGCAGTACTTC. This gives the protein CASSVVASGYEQYF. This chain joins TRBV9 and TRBJ2-7; 7 nucleotides match TRBD2. Looked up from germline, CDR1 is SGDLS and CDR2 is YYNGEE. The length of the CDR3 is 14 residues. After removal of 0 bases from V and 3 bases from J, the junction contained 3 bases not matched to a gene. Full variable domain (rest looked up from reference TRBV9 and TRBJ2-7): DSGVTQTPKHLITATGQRVTLRCSPRSGDLSVYWYQQSLDQGLQFLIQYYNGEERAKGNILERFSAQQFPDLHSELNLSSLELGDSALYFCASSVVASGYEQYFGPGTRLTVT.

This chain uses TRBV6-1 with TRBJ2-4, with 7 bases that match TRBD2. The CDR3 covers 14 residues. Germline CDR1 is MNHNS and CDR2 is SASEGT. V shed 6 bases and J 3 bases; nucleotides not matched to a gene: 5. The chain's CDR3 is CASRGRDYKNIQYF. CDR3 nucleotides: TGTGCCAGCAGGGGTCGGGACTACAAAAACATTCAGTACTTC.

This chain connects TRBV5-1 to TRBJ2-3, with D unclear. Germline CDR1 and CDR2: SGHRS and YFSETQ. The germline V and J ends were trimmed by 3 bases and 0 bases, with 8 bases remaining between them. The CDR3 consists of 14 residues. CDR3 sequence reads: CASSSFQSTDTQYF. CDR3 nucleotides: TGCGCCAGCAGCTCCTTTCAAAGCACAGATACGCAGTATTTT. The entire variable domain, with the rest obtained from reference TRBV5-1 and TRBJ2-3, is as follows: KAGVTQTPRYLIKTRGQQVTLSCSPISGHRSVSWYQQTPGQGLQFLFEYFSETQRNKGNFPGRFSGRQFSNSRSEMNVSTLELGDSALYLCASSSFQSTDTQYFGPGTRLTVL.

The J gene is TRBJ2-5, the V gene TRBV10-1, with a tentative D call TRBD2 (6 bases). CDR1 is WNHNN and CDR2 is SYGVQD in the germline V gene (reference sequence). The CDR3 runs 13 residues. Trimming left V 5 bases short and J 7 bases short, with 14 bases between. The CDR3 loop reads CASSPREQGTQYF. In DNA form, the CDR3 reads TGCGCCAGCAGTCCTCGGGAGCAGGGGACCCAGTACTTC.

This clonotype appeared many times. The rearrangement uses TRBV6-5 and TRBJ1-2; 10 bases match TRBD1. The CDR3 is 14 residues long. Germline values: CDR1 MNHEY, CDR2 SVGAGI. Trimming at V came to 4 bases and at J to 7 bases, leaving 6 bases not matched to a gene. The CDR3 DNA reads TGTGCCAGCAGTTGGCGACAGGGGGCATCTGGCTACACCTTC. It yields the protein CASSWRQGASGYTF.

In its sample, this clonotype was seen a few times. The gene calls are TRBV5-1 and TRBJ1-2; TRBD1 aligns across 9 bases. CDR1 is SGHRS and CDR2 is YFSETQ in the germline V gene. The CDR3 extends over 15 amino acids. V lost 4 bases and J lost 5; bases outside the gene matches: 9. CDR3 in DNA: TGCGCCAGCAGCCGTGGGGACAGGGATAGATATGGCTACACCTTC. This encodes CASSRGDRDRYGYTF.

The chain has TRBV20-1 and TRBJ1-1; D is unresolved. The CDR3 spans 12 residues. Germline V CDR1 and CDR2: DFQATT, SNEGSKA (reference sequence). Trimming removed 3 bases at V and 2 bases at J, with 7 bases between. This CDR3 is CSASVPNTEAFF. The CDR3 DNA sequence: TGCAGTGCTAGTGTTCCCAACACTGAAGCTTTCTTT.